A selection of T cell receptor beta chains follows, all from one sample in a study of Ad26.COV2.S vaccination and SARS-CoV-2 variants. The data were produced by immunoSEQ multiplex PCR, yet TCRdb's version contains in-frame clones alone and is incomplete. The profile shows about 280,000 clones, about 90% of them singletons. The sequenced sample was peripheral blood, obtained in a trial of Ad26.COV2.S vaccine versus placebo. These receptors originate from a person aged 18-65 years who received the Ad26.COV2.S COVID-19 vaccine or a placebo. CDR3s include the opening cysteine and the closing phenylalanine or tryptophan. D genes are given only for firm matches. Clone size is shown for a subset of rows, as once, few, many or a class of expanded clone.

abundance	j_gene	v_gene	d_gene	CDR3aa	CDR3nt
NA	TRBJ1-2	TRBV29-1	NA	CSVDSLYGYTF	TGCAGCGTGGACAGTCTCTACGGCTACACCTTC
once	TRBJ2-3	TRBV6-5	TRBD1	CASGSRGRADTQYF	TGTGCCAGCGGGAGCAGGGGGCGTGCAGATACGCAGTATTTT
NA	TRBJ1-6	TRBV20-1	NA	CSASVRDNSPLHF	TGCAGTGCTAGTGTCAGAGATAATTCACCCCTCCACTTT
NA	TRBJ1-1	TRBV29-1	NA	CSVQGFGYTEAFF	TGCAGCGTACAGGGTTTCGGGTACACTGAAGCTTTCTTT
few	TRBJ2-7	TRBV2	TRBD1	CASSEGSGTGNYEQYF	TGTGCCAGCAGTGAAGGATCGGGGACAGGGAATTACGAGCAGTACTTC
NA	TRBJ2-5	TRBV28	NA	CASSLLGGGVQETQYF	TGTGCCAGCAGTTTATTAGGCGGAGGGGTGCAAGAGACCCAGTACTTC
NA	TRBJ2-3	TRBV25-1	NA	CASSEGRTSTDTQYF	TGTGCCAGCAGTGAGGGACGGACTAGCACAGATACGCAGTATTTT
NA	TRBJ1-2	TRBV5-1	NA	CASSLVGGGYGYTF	TGCGCCAGCAGCTTGGTTGGAGGGGGGTATGGCTACACCTTC
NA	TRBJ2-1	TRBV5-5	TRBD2	CASSSLGGSNEQFF	TGTGCCAGCAGCAGCCTGGGGGGGAGTAATGAGCAGTTCTTC
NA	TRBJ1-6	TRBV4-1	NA	CASSHITRGSGTSPLHF	TGCGCCAGCAGCCACATTACACGGGGCTCCGGTACTTCACCCCTCCACTTT
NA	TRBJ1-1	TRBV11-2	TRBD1	CASSLGDGTGTAEAFF	TGTGCCAGCAGCCTTGGCGATGGGACAGGGACGGCTGAAGCTTTCTTT
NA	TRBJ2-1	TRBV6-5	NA	CASTRVPNNEQFF	TGTGCCAGCACCCGGGTGCCCAACAATGAGCAGTTCTTC
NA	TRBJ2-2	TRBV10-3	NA	CAIRVARNTGELFF	TGTGCCATCAGGGTAGCTCGGAACACCGGGGAGCTGTTTTTT
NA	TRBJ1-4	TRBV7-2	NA	CASSLVGPADRREKLFF	TGTGCCAGCAGCTTAGTCGGCCCGGCGGATCGTCGGGAAAAACTGTTTTTT
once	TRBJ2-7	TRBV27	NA	CASSLFLNPSSYEQYF	TGTGCCAGCAGTTTATTTTTGAACCCAAGCTCCTACGAGCAGTACTTC
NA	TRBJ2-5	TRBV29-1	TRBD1	CSVAKDRVPYF	TGCAGCGTTGCCAAAGACAGGGTTCCGTACTTC
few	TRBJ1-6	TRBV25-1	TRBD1	CASTTGTYNSPLHF	TGTGCCAGCACGACAGGGACCTATAATTCACCCCTCCACTTT
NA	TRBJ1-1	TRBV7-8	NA	CASSLSYDNGRAFF	TGTGCCAGCAGCTTATCCTACGACAACGGACGAGCTTTCTTT
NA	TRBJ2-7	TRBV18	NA	CASSPLVDSYEQYF	TGTGCCAGCTCACCACTGGTAGACTCCTACGAGCAGTACTTC
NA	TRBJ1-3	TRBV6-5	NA	CASYSDSGNTIYF	TGTGCCAGTTACAGTGACTCTGGAAACACCATATATTTT
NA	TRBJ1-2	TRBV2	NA	CASSEGRVYGYTF	TGTGCCAGCAGTGAAGGTAGAGTTTATGGCTACACCTTC
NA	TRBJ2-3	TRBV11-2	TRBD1	CASSLGSTGAGDTQYF	TGTGCCAGCAGCTTAGGGTCGACAGGGGCTGGAGATACGCAGTATTTT
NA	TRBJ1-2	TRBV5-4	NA	CASRPGSRGRGYTF	TGTGCCAGCCGCCCGGGGAGTAGGGGACGTGGCTACACCTTC
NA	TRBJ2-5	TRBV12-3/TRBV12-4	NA	CASSYRVQETQYF	TGTGCCAGCAGTTACAGGGTTCAAGAGACCCAGTACTTC
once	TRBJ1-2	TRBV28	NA	CASSPPGTVPSGKYGYTF	TGTGCCAGCAGTCCTCCCGGGACCGTACCCTCAGGGAAATATGGCTACACCTTC
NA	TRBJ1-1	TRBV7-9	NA	CASSLGSSEAFF	TGTGCCAGCAGCTTAGGTTCCTCCGAAGCTTTCTTT
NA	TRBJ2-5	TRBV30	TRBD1	CAWRGPGTGVGETQYF	TGTGCCTGGAGAGGTCCTGGGACAGGGGTGGGGGAGACCCAGTACTTC
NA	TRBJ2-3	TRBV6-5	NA	CASSWRQVDTQYF	TGTGCCAGCAGTTGGCGACAGGTAGATACGCAGTATTTT
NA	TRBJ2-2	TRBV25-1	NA	CASSDDRFNTGELFF	TGTGCCAGCAGTGATGACAGGTTTAACACCGGGGAGCTGTTTTTT
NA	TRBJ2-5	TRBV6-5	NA	CASSWRAGETQYF	TGTGCCAGCAGTTGGAGGGCGGGGGAGACCCAGTACTTC
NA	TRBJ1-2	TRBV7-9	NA	CASSLPWANPPSGGYTF	TGTGCCAGCAGCTTGCCCTGGGCGAACCCACCCTCAGGTGGCTACACCTTC
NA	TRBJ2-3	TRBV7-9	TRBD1	CASTIGGTGGSDTQYF	TGTGCCAGCACCATAGGGGGGACAGGGGGATCAGATACGCAGTATTTT
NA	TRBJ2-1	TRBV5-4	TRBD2	CASARGTSGYNEQFF	TGTGCCAGCGCCCGCGGGACTAGCGGCTACAATGAGCAGTTCTTC
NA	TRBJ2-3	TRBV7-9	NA	CASSLSAGSLTDTQYF	TGTGCCAGCAGCTTATCTGCGGGGTCCCTCACAGATACGCAGTATTTT
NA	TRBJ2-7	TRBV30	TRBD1	CAWSVWGQGPYEQYF	TGTGCCTGGAGTGTTTGGGGACAGGGTCCCTACGAGCAGTACTTC
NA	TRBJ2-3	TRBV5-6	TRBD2	CASSTRTSGSGPFTDTQYF	TGTGCCAGCAGCACCCGGACTAGCGGGTCAGGTCCCTTTACAGATACGCAGTATTTT
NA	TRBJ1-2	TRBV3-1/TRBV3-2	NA	CASSYGEAGYTF	TGTGCCAGCAGCTACGGGGAGGCTGGCTACACCTTC
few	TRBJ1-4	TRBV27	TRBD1	CASSRGQGLIGKLFF	TGTGCCAGCAGCAGGGGACAGGGCCTAATTGGAAAACTGTTTTTT
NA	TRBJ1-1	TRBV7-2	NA	CASSQARQYEAFF	TGTGCCAGCAGCCAGGCCCGACAGTATGAAGCTTTCTTT
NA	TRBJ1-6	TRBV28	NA	CASTGRSNSPLHF	TGTGCCAGCACCGGACGGTCGAATTCACCCCTCCACTTT
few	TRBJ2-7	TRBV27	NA	CASSLGLNSYEQYF	TGTGCCAGCAGCCTAGGCTTGAACTCCTACGAGCAGTACTTC